Listed below are T cell receptor beta chains from one sample, sequenced in a study of identical twins. MiXCR, run by TCRdb on the 5' RACE reads, gives a single entry per CDR3 protein. The data hold about 890,000 distinct CDR3 sequences, with roughly an eighth observed a single time. These data also featured in a second study, about yellow fever vaccine responses in identical twins.

The specimen was PBMCs. The receptor set was obtained from a woman between 18 and 29 years old in good health. Each CDR3 is given with its conserved first and last residue. The order of the fields is J gene, D gene, clone size, V gene, CDR3 protein, CDR3 DNA. The D gene is left open where the match is weak. The size entry is marked missing in some rows and otherwise reads once, few, many or a size class.

J gene: TRBJ2-5
D gene: TRBD1
clone size: few
V gene: TRBV5-1
CDR3 protein: CASSLETGQETQYF
CDR3 DNA: TGCGCCAGCAGCTTGGAGACAGGGCAAGAGACCCAGTACTTC

J gene: TRBJ2-3
D gene: TRBD1
clone size: -
V gene: TRBV27
CDR3 protein: CASSIGTGKDTQYF
CDR3 DNA: TGTGCCAGCAGTATCGGGACAGGGAAGGATACGCAGTATTTT

J gene: TRBJ2-1
D gene: TRBD2
clone size: few
V gene: TRBV20-1
CDR3 protein: CSAREVEAGEHNEQFF
CDR3 DNA: TGCAGTGCTAGAGAAGTGGAAGCGGGAGAACACAATGAGCAGTTCTTC

J gene: TRBJ2-7
D gene: TRBD1
clone size: few
V gene: TRBV24-1
CDR3 protein: CATSDSGTGSYEQYF
CDR3 DNA: TGTGCCACCAGTGACTCCGGGACAGGATCCTACGAGCAGTACTTC

J gene: TRBJ2-2
D gene: -
clone size: few
V gene: TRBV24-1
CDR3 protein: CATSGKKNTGELFF
CDR3 DNA: TGTGCCACCAGTGGGAAAAAGAACACCGGGGAGCTGTTTTTT

J gene: TRBJ2-3
D gene: TRBD2
clone size: -
V gene: TRBV7-2
CDR3 protein: CASSLFASGGTDTQYF
CDR3 DNA: TGTGCCAGCAGCTTATTCGCTAGCGGGGGCACAGATACGCAGTATTTT

J gene: TRBJ2-7
D gene: TRBD2
clone size: -
V gene: TRBV10-2
CDR3 protein: CASSELGGSSYEQYF
CDR3 DNA: TGCGCCAGCAGTGAGTTAGGCGGGAGTAGTTACGAGCAGTACTTC

J gene: TRBJ1-5
D gene: -
clone size: many
V gene: TRBV6-5
CDR3 protein: CASSYNALHGAGNQPQHF
CDR3 DNA: TGTGCCAGCAGTTATAACGCCCTCCACGGAGCAGGGAATCAGCCCCAGCATTTT

J gene: TRBJ2-6
D gene: TRBD1
clone size: -
V gene: TRBV6-1
CDR3 protein: CASTKTFRGPGANVLTF
CDR3 DNA: TGTGCCAGCACTAAGACTTTCAGGGGGCCTGGGGCCAACGTCCTGACTTTC

J gene: TRBJ1-1
D gene: -
clone size: few
V gene: TRBV12-3/TRBV12-4
CDR3 protein: CASSTTLVWDPRTEAFF
CDR3 DNA: TGTGCCAGCAGTACGACCTTAGTCTGGGACCCGAGGACTGAAGCTTTCTTT

J gene: TRBJ1-1
D gene: -
clone size: -
V gene: TRBV5-1
CDR3 protein: CASSLGGKGVNTEAFF
CDR3 DNA: TGCGCCAGCAGCTTGGGAGGAAAGGGGGTAAACACTGAAGCTTTCTTT

J gene: TRBJ1-6
D gene: -
clone size: -
V gene: TRBV6-5
CDR3 protein: CASSYSTQAGSPLHF
CDR3 DNA: TGTGCCAGCAGTTACTCGACCCAAGCTGGATCACCCCTCCACTTT

J gene: TRBJ2-1
D gene: -
clone size: -
V gene: TRBV6-5
CDR3 protein: CASSYQIVTPYNEQFF
CDR3 DNA: TGTGCCAGCAGTTACCAAATAGTAACGCCCTACAATGAGCAGTTCTTC

J gene: TRBJ2-1
D gene: TRBD2
clone size: -
V gene: TRBV11-2
CDR3 protein: CASSERKRGWVPYNEQFF
CDR3 DNA: TGTGCCAGCAGCGAGAGGAAGCGGGGGTGGGTTCCCTACAATGAGCAGTTCTTC

J gene: TRBJ2-5
D gene: -
clone size: many
V gene: TRBV28
CDR3 protein: CASIYAPGGQGFETQYF
CDR3 DNA: TGTGCCAGCATTTATGCCCCGGGTGGGCAGGGATTTGAGACCCAGTACTTC

J gene: TRBJ2-7
D gene: TRBD1
clone size: many
V gene: TRBV4-1
CDR3 protein: CASSSVTGEYEQYF
CDR3 DNA: TGCGCCAGCAGCTCCGTTACAGGGGAGTACGAGCAGTACTTC

J gene: TRBJ1-2
D gene: -
clone size: many
V gene: TRBV7-9
CDR3 protein: CASSLQGNGYTF
CDR3 DNA: TGTGCCAGCAGCTTACAGGGTAATGGCTACACCTTC

J gene: TRBJ2-7
D gene: TRBD2
clone size: few
V gene: TRBV3-1
CDR3 protein: CASSQGLSGGSYEQYF
CDR3 DNA: TGTGCCAGCAGCCAAGGGCTTAGCGGGGGCTCCTACGAGCAGTACTTC

J gene: TRBJ2-3
D gene: TRBD2
clone size: many
V gene: TRBV12-3/TRBV12-4
CDR3 protein: CASSSGGADTQYF
CDR3 DNA: TGTGCCAGCTCTAGCGGGGGAGCAGATACGCAGTATTTT

J gene: TRBJ2-1
D gene: TRBD2
clone size: -
V gene: TRBV10-3
CDR3 protein: CAISDILAGDYNEQFF
CDR3 DNA: TGTGCCATCAGTGATATTCTAGCGGGAGATTACAATGAGCAGTTCTTC

J gene: TRBJ1-5
D gene: -
clone size: -
V gene: TRBV7-9
CDR3 protein: CASSLGMTGSREPQHF
CDR3 DNA: TGTGCCAGCAGCTTAGGTATGACAGGCTCAAGGGAGCCCCAGCATTTT

J gene: TRBJ2-2
D gene: -
clone size: once
V gene: TRBV6-2/TRBV6-3
CDR3 protein: CASRLQNGELFF
CDR3 DNA: TGTGCCAGCAGGTTACAGAACGGGGAGCTGTTTTTT

J gene: TRBJ2-1
D gene: TRBD1
clone size: -
V gene: TRBV24-1
CDR3 protein: CATSEPGGLSYNEQFF
CDR3 DNA: TGTGCCACCAGTGAACCAGGGGGTTTGTCCTACAATGAGCAGTTCTTC

J gene: TRBJ2-1
D gene: -
clone size: many
V gene: TRBV11-2
CDR3 protein: CASSLGNSPGEFF
CDR3 DNA: TGTGCCAGCAGCTTAGGGAACAGCCCCGGGGAGTTCTTC

J gene: TRBJ1-1
D gene: -
clone size: few
V gene: TRBV4-1
CDR3 protein: CASSQEIRLYTEAFF
CDR3 DNA: TGCGCCAGCAGCCAAGAAATAAGGTTGTACACTGAAGCTTTCTTT

J gene: TRBJ2-3
D gene: -
clone size: -
V gene: TRBV29-1
CDR3 protein: CSVDSAGVIGSTDTKYF
CDR3 DNA: TGCAGCGTCGACTCAGCCGGAGTAATCGGGAGCACAGATACGAAGTATTTT

J gene: TRBJ1-6
D gene: -
clone size: many
V gene: TRBV5-1
CDR3 protein: CASSLVAARNSPLHF
CDR3 DNA: TGCGCCAGCAGCTTGGTGGCAGCGCGGAATTCACCCCTCCACTTT

J gene: TRBJ2-1
D gene: -
clone size: few
V gene: TRBV28
CDR3 protein: CATRASWGPAYEQFF
CDR3 DNA: TGTGCCACCCGGGCCTCATGGGGGCCGGCCTATGAGCAGTTCTTC

J gene: TRBJ1-2
D gene: TRBD1
clone size: -
V gene: TRBV7-6
CDR3 protein: CASSGGQALSGYTF
CDR3 DNA: TGTGCCAGCAGCGGGGGACAGGCCCTAAGTGGCTACACCTTC

J gene: TRBJ2-2
D gene: TRBD2
clone size: few
V gene: TRBV20-1
CDR3 protein: CSARAGGVSGELFF
CDR3 DNA: TGCAGTGCAAGAGCGGGGGGGGTTTCCGGGGAGCTGTTTTTT

J gene: TRBJ2-2
D gene: -
clone size: few
V gene: TRBV27
CDR3 protein: CASSKNWISSGELFF
CDR3 DNA: TGTGCCAGCAGCAAGAACTGGATCTCTTCCGGGGAGCTGTTTTTT

J gene: TRBJ1-1
D gene: TRBD1
clone size: many
V gene: TRBV20-1
CDR3 protein: CSAREPRGSHENTEAFF
CDR3 DNA: TGCAGTGCTAGAGAACCCAGGGGGTCCCATGAGAACACTGAAGCTTTCTTT

J gene: TRBJ2-3
D gene: -
clone size: few
V gene: TRBV20-1
CDR3 protein: CSASAPSTDTQYF
CDR3 DNA: TGCAGTGCTAGTGCTCCTAGCACAGATACGCAGTATTTT